This T cell receptor beta chain was profiled in a study of OX40 agonist ivuxolimab in advanced cancers. At the level of the whole study: Ivuxolimab, which targeted the costimulatory receptor OX40 (CD134), was an agonistic, fully human IgG2 monoclonal antibody. Intravenous ivuxolimab was administered to patients every 2 weeks at six dose levels: 0.01, 0.1, 0.3, 1.5, 3 and 10 mg/kg. Of the 50 or so patients in dose escalation, some 20 had hepatocellular carcinoma, some 15 had melanoma, 9 had renal cell carcinoma and 9 had head and neck cancer. In the dose-escalation cohort, roughly four fifths of patients were male, and the mean age was roughly 60 years, with a range of about 23 to 85. Prior anti-PD-1, anti-PD-L1 or anti-CTLA-4 therapy was permitted, and approximately 40% of dose-escalation patients had received checkpoint inhibitors. Three dose-escalation patients achieved partial responses, one with hepatocellular carcinoma and two with cutaneous melanoma. The purpose of peripheral TCRbeta sequencing was to test whether ivuxolimab changed TCR sequence diversity and led to clonal T-cell expansion. The monotherapy dose-escalation portion (N = 52 patients) of the phase I ivuxolimab trial is reported in the paper.

The trial excluded patients who had a history of autoimmune disease or were on systemic immunosuppression. Peripheral blood for TCR sequencing was collected from all dose cohorts at baseline, on cycle 4 day 1, and on cycle 7 day 1. The samples were drawn from a first-in-human, open-label, multicenter phase I dose-escalation trial of ivuxolimab. Adults with locally advanced or metastatic melanoma, renal cell, hepatocellular, or head and neck squamous cell carcinoma were enrolled in the trial. Before TCR sequencing, CD4+ T cells and CD8+ T cells were sorted from peripheral blood as separate populations. Taken from cysteine to phenylalanine, the CDR3 has 14 residues. Only CDR3 DNA remains: 42 bases, in frame from the first base. Clipping removes 1 base from V and 9 bases from J, with 6 as the unmatched junction base count. The germline V gene (reference sequence) yields SEHNR for CDR1 and FQNEAQ for CDR2.

As to this clone: Its antigen is not yet known. No much larger clone is present one base from it, and per-base qualities are unavailable.

General study outcomes and caveats: Which antigens the clonally expanded peripheral T cells were specific for was not determined. Clonal expansion of both CD4+ and CD8+ blood T cells was observed from baseline to week 6 at doses 0.1 to 3.0 mg/kg. On average, CD8+ T cells showed more expanded clones than CD4+ T cells after ivuxolimab. Low levels of normalized T-cell clonal expansion were also seen in some patients who did not respond. Partial responders in the 0.1-3.0 mg/kg groups had among the lowest normalized peripheral clonal expansion, especially among CD8+ T cells.

Genomic DNA was extracted from sorted cells for sequencing of the TCRbeta CDR3 region. TCRbeta CDR3 regions were sequenced using the immunoSEQ Assay. Held by TCRdb, this immuneACCESS table contains in-frame sequences only and omits some clones. Under half of the omission traces to an unresolved V gene where checked; the cause of the rest is unknown. The sample records approximately 99,000 clones, approximately 94% of which are singletons. Approximately 0.18% of the sample comes from the top ten. Here the chain combines TRBV7-9 and TRBJ2-1, and 7 bases in between align with TRBD1. Here the sequenced sample was CD4+ or CD8+ T cells sorted from blood, taken in a trial of the OX40 agonist ivuxolimab. The source of this sequence is an adult with an advanced solid tumor such as melanoma, head and neck, liver or kidney cancer. CDR3 region: CASSLGAGGAEQFF. The nucleotide sequence reads TGTGCCAGCAGCTTAGGGGCAGGGGGTGCTGAGCAGTTCTTC.